This is a list of T cell receptor beta chains from one sample in a study of T cells in Graves' hyperthyroidism and ophthalmopathy. TCRdb reprocessed the multiplex PCR reads with MiXCR, giving one entry per CDR3 protein. Of a few hundred thousand distinct CDR3 sequences listed, roughly 15% are singletons. The sequenced material came from blood. The origin of the receptors is a woman in her 30s with Graves' ophthalmopathy. The CDR3 runs from the conserved cysteine through the conserved F or W. A D gene is named only where the DNA matches it firmly. Clone sizes are given selectively: once, few, many, or a class where the clone is expanded.

16	TRBV20-1	TRBJ2-1	NA	many	TGCAGTGCTCCCCTGAGGGGGAGTAGTGGTTACGGTGAGCAGTTCTTC	CSAPLRGSSGYGEQFF
13	TRBV5-8	TRBJ2-5	NA	many	TGTGCCAGCAGCTTGCGTAGCGACGAGACCCAGTACTTC	CASSLRSDETQYF
12	TRBV7-2	TRBJ2-1	NA	many	TGTGCCAGCAGCGTGACTCCCAATGAGCAGTTCTTC	CASSVTPNEQFF
14	TRBV19	TRBJ1-6	NA	few	TGTGCCAGTAGTATGGGGGAAGAAACATCACCCCTCCACTTT	CASSMGEETSPLHF
15	TRBV12-3/TRBV12-4	TRBJ2-3	TRBD2	NA	TGTGCCAGCAGTGCGTCTAGCGGGAGAACAGATACGCAGTATTTT	CASSASSGRTDTQYF
14	TRBV29-1	TRBJ1-5	NA	few	TGCAGCGCCCAATCCGGGGACAGCAATCAGCCCCAGCATTTT	CSAQSGDSNQPQHF
18	TRBV7-2	TRBJ2-7	NA	once	TGTGCCAGCAGCTTAGACGGCCCCCTGCCCGGGGCAACTTACGAGCAGTACTTC	CASSLDGPLPGATYEQYF
13	TRBV28	TRBJ1-2	NA	many	TGTGCCAGCAGTGGCAGGGCCTACTATGGCTACACCTTC	CASSGRAYYGYTF
13	TRBV28	TRBJ2-2	NA	many	TGTGCCAGCAGGACCGAAAACACCGGGGAGCTGTTTTTT	CASRTENTGELFF
11	TRBV27	TRBJ1-2	TRBD1	many	TGTGCCAGCGGACAGGGGTATGGCTACACCTTC	CASGQGYGYTF
13	TRBV5-6	TRBJ2-7	NA	NA	TGTGCCAGCAGCCGACAGGTAGTCTACGAGCAGTACTTC	CASSRQVVYEQYF
13	TRBV6-1	TRBJ1-1	NA	few	TGTGCCAGCAGTGAGTCCAGGGGTACTGAAGCTTTCTTT	CASSESRGTEAFF
15	TRBV20-1	TRBJ2-3	TRBD2	many	TGCAGTGCTAGAGAAGGGCGGGGGTACACAGATACGCAGTATTTT	CSAREGRGYTDTQYF
14	TRBV5-1	TRBJ1-1	TRBD1	NA	TGCGCCAGCAACCAGGGGGGCGCATTCACTGAAGCTTTCTTT	CASNQGGAFTEAFF
13	TRBV5-1	TRBJ1-1	NA	many	TGCGCCAGCAGCCTACCTATGGACACTGAAGCTTTCTTT	CASSLPMDTEAFF
19	TRBV11-3	TRBJ2-4	TRBD2	many	TGTGCCAGCAGCAAGAAGACTAGCGGGTCGAGAGTAGCCAAAAACATTCAGTACTTC	CASSKKTSGSRVAKNIQYF
14	TRBV6-1	TRBJ2-1	NA	many	TGTGCCAGCAGTGAAGTTGGAGGGCGCAATGAGCAGTTCTTC	CASSEVGGRNEQFF
17	TRBV27	TRBJ1-5	NA	few	TGTGCCAGCAGTTTGCGGGGAGACCCAAATAGCAATCAGCCCCAGCATTTT	CASSLRGDPNSNQPQHF
17	TRBV7-2	TRBJ2-2	TRBD1	many	TGTGCCAGCAGCTTAGATTGGGGGACAGGGAACACCGGGGAGCTGTTTTTT	CASSLDWGTGNTGELFF
13	TRBV7-3	TRBJ2-7	NA	many	TGTGCCAGCAGCTTAAGTGGAGGGATCGAGCAGTACTTC	CASSLSGGIEQYF
15	TRBV7-6	TRBJ2-2	TRBD1	many	TGTGCCAGCAGCGAGGGGACAGGGAGAACCGGGGAGCTGTTTTTT	CASSEGTGRTGELFF
13	TRBV4-1	TRBJ2-5	NA	many	TGCGCCAGCAGCCAAGTAGAACAAGAGACCCAGTACTTC	CASSQVEQETQYF
14	TRBV28	TRBJ2-6	NA	few	TGTGCCAGCAGTTTATCGGGTGGGGCCAACGTCCTGACTTTC	CASSLSGGANVLTF
16	TRBV5-1	TRBJ2-7	TRBD1	many	TGCGCCAGCAGCTTGGTATCCGGGACAGCAGCCTACGAGCAGTACTTC	CASSLVSGTAAYEQYF
13	TRBV28	TRBJ1-5	TRBD1	NA	TGTGCCACCGGGACAGGGAACAATCAGCCCCAGCATTTT	CATGTGNNQPQHF
15	TRBV7-2	TRBJ2-5	NA	NA	TGTGCCAGCAGCTTATCGGGGGGCCGAAAAGAGACCCAGTACTTC	CASSLSGGRKETQYF
17	TRBV15	TRBJ2-6	NA	many	TGTGCCACCAGCCCCCGAGGGTTGGGCTCTGGGGCCAACGTCCTGACTTTC	CATSPRGLGSGANVLTF
14	TRBV5-1	TRBJ2-3	NA	many	TGCGCCAGCAGCTTGGTTCAGGGAGTGGATACGCAGTATTTT	CASSLVQGVDTQYF
13	TRBV20-1	TRBJ2-3	TRBD1	many	TGCAGTGCAAGGACAGGGGGCCTGGATACGCAGTATTTT	CSARTGGLDTQYF
15	TRBV4-1	TRBJ1-2	TRBD1	few	TGCGCCAGCAGCCAAGATAGAACAGGGGTCTATGGCTACACCTTC	CASSQDRTGVYGYTF
18	TRBV7-9	TRBJ2-1	TRBD2	many	TGTGCCAGCAGCTTACCGCCGACTAGCGGGCGGCTCAGCAATGAGCAGTTCTTC	CASSLPPTSGRLSNEQFF
14	TRBV20-1	TRBJ1-5	TRBD1	NA	TGCAGTGGCGGCGCACAGGGGGCCGTTCAGCCCCAGCATTTT	CSGGAQGAVQPQHF
15	TRBV27	TRBJ1-1	NA	many	TGTGCCAGCAGTTTATCGGTGGGGCGGAACACTGAAGCTTTCTTT	CASSLSVGRNTEAFF
15	TRBV11-2	TRBJ2-3	TRBD2	many	TGTGCCAGCGGGATAGCGGGGGGGCAAGGAGATACGCAGTATTTT	CASGIAGGQGDTQYF
18	TRBV9	TRBJ2-5	TRBD2	many	TGTGCCAGCAGCGTAGGGGAGAGCGGGGGGCGATCGGTGGAGACCCAGTACTTC	CASSVGESGGRSVETQYF
14	TRBV13	TRBJ2-1	NA	many	TGTGCCAGCAGCGCCAATACAGGTTACAATGAGCAGTTCTTC	CASSANTGYNEQFF
14	TRBV30	TRBJ2-7	NA	NA	TGTGCCTGGAGTGTCGGCCAGCCCTCCTACGAGCAGTACTTC	CAWSVGQPSYEQYF
14	TRBV10-2	TRBJ2-7	TRBD1	NA	TGCGCCAGCAGTGGACAGGGGGCCTCCTACGAGCAGTACTTC	CASSGQGASYEQYF
14	TRBV20-1	TRBJ2-5	NA	many	TGCAGTGCTAGAGACGGACTGACATTGGCGACCCAGTACTTC	CSARDGLTLATQYF
14	TRBV6-1	TRBJ2-5	NA	many	TGTGCCAGCAGTTTGCTGGGGGGCGGGGAGACCCAGTACTTC	CASSLLGGGETQYF
14	TRBV11-2	TRBJ2-1	NA	NA	TGTGCCAGCAGCTTAGCGGGGGCCCACAATGAGCAGTTCTTC	CASSLAGAHNEQFF
14	TRBV24-1	TRBJ2-7	NA	many	TGTGCCACCAGTGATCGTCAGGGGTCCTACGAGCAGTACTTC	CATSDRQGSYEQYF